In its sample, the clone carrying this T cell receptor (beta chain) was seen once. Its specificity is unknown. The data originate from a study of PD-1 blockade in classical Hodgkin lymphoma. Study details: Nivolumab dosing for patients was 3 mg/kg, administered intravenously every 2 weeks.

Study-wide results and limits: At C4D1, TCR diversity had climbed significantly for CD4+ cells, though not for CD8+ cells. Newly diagnosed patients reportedly trailed healthy donors in baseline TCR diversity.

CDR3 size: 14 residues. With 1 base clipped from V and 4 bases from J, the junction kept 4 bases outside the gene matches. The germline V gene encodes CDR1 GTSNPN and CDR2 SVGIG (reference sequence). The protocol was immunoSEQ multiplex PCR, while the TCRdb copy is restricted to in-frame clones and leaves out a portion. The data hold roughly 30,000 clones, with around four fifths observed a single time. Time point: cycle 4 day 1 (C4D1), after more than 5 weeks of nivolumab. After autologous stem cell transplantation all patients relapsed, and prior brentuximab vedotin exposure differed between cohorts. Magnetic depletion of unwanted cells isolated CD4+ T cells from thawed PBMCs. Patients reached a best response of complete response, partial response or progressive disease.

The chain employs TRBV30 and TRBJ2-5; TRBD2 matches at 9 bases. The clonotype comes from a human donor with classical Hodgkin lymphoma. The sample consisted of CD4+ T cells from blood, taken before the fourth cycle of nivolumab. CDR3 region: CAWSGGGAGETQYF. CDR3 DNA sequence: TGTGCCTGGAGTGGCGGGGGGGCCGGAGAGACCCAGTACTTC.